This entry concerns a single TCR beta chain. Antigen: not known. The record originates from a study of cytomegalovirus exposure and HLA in healthy donors. Study outcomes and limitations: The study flagged some 170 TCR beta chains as cytomegalovirus-associated.

Both 60 Vbeta primers and 13 Jbeta primers went into the PCR. The repertoire was sequenced with immunoSEQ multiplex PCR; TCRdb's copy has only in-frame clones and lacks some. This table holds about 25,000 clones. There are 15 residues in the CDR3. Germline V gives CDR1 LNHDA, CDR2 SQIVND (reference sequence). Trimming removed 4 bases from V and 6 bases from J; junction bases left unmatched: 9. The chain combines TRBV19 with TRBJ2-1; 7 bases align to TRBD1. Input material: PBMCs. The sequence came from a male donor in good health and CMV-seropositive. The CDR3 region has the DNA TGTGCCAGTAGTAACCGGGACACAGGGGTCAATGAGCAGTTCTTC. This translates into CASSNRDTGVNEQFF.